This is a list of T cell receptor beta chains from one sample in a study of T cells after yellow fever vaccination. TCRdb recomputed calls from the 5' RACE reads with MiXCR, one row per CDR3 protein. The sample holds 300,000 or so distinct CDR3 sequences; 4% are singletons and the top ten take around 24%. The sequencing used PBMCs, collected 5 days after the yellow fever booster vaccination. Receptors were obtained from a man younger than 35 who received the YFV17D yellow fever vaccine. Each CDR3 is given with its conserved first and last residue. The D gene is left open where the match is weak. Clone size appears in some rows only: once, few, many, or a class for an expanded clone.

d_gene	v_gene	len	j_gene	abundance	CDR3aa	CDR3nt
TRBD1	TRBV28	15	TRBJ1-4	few	CASRPMTGINEKLFF	TGTGCCAGCAGACCAATGACAGGGATTAATGAAAAACTGTTTTTT
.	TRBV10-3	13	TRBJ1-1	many	CAISESVAQGAFF	TGTGCCATCAGTGAGTCGGTTGCCCAGGGAGCTTTCTTT
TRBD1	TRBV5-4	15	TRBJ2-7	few	CASSLEPDRVYEQYF	TGTGCCAGCAGCCTGGAGCCGGACAGGGTGTACGAGCAGTACTTC
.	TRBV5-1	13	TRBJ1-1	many	CASSLLGGTEAFF	TGCGCCAGCAGCTTGTTGGGAGGCACTGAAGCTTTCTTT
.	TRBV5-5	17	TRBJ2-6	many	CASSHQTGVSGANVLTF	TGTGCCAGCAGCCACCAAACAGGAGTCTCTGGGGCCAACGTCCTGACTTTC
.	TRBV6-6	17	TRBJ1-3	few	CASRAKGLPRAGNTIYF	TGTGCCAGCAGAGCAAAGGGCCTACCGAGGGCGGGAAACACCATATATTTT
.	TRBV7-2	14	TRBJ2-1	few	CASGYTSSYNEQFF	TGTGCCAGCGGATACACGAGCTCCTACAATGAGCAGTTCTTC
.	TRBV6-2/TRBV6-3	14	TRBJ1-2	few	CASSDRGRNYGYTF	TGTGCCAGCAGTGACCGGGGACGGAACTATGGCTACACCTTC
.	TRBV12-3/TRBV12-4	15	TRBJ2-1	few	CASSFGGGNYNEQFF	TGTGCCAGCAGTTTCGGAGGGGGGAACTACAATGAGCAGTTCTTC
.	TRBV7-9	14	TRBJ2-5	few	CASPSPTSQETQYF	TGTGCCAGCCCTAGCCCGACCTCCCAAGAGACCCAGTACTTC
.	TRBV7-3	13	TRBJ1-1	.	CASKQWGDTEAFF	TGTGCCAGCAAACAATGGGGGGACACTGAAGCTTTCTTT
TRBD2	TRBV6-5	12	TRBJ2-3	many	CASNDSGGKQYF	TGTGCCAGCAACGATAGCGGGGGGAAGCAGTATTTT
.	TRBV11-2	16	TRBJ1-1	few	CASSLDPRKGLTEAFF	TGTGCCAGCAGCTTAGATCCAAGGAAGGGCCTTACTGAAGCTTTCTTT
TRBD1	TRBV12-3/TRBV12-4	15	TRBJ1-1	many	CASVKKGQGNTEAFF	TGTGCCAGCGTCAAAAAGGGACAGGGGAACACTGAAGCTTTCTTT
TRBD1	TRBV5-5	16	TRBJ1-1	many	CASRLIPGTVNTEAFF	TGTGCCAGCAGGCTCATTCCCGGGACAGTGAACACTGAAGCTTTCTTT
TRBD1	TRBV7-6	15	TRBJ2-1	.	CASSLSGTGGNEQFF	TGTGCCAGCAGCTTATCCGGGACAGGGGGCAATGAGCAGTTCTTC
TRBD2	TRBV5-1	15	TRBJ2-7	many	CASSLFGGSSYEQYF	TGCGCCAGCAGCTTGTTCGGGGGGAGCTCCTACGAGCAGTACTTC
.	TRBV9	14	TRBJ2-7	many	CASSAPGDRGEQYF	TGTGCCAGCAGCGCCCCGGGAGACAGAGGCGAGCAGTACTTC
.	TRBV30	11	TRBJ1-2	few	CAWSVSPGYTF	TGTGCCTGGAGTGTGTCACCCGGCTACACCTTC
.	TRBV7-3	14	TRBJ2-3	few	CASSLATLPDTQYF	TGTGCCAGCAGCTTAGCTACCCTGCCAGATACGCAGTATTTT
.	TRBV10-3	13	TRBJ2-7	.	CAISWDFTYEQYF	TGTGCCATCAGCTGGGACTTCACCTACGAGCAGTACTTC
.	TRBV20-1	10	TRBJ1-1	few	CSAVPRAAFF	TGCAGTGCAGTACCAAGAGCCGCTTTCTTT
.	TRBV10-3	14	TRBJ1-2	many	CAISDRAGYYGYTF	TGTGCCATCAGTGACAGGGCCGGGTACTATGGCTACACCTTC
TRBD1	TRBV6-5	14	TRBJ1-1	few	CASKAGQGAAEAFF	TGTGCCAGCAAGGCGGGACAGGGGGCTGCTGAAGCTTTCTTT
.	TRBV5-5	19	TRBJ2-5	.	CASSPRRYSPVTISETQYF	TGTGCCAGCAGCCCACGGAGATACTCCCCGGTCACAATTAGTGAGACCCAGTACTTC
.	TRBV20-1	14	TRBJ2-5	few	CSAVNPTAQETQYF	TGCAGTGCCGTCAACCCGACAGCTCAAGAGACCCAGTACTTC
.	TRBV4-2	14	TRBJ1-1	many	CASSQPTGNTEAFF	TGTGCCAGCAGCCAGCCGACAGGGAACACTGAAGCTTTCTTT
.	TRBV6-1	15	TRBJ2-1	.	CASSERVRVDDEQFF	TGTGCCAGCAGTGAAAGGGTCAGGGTCGACGATGAGCAGTTCTTC
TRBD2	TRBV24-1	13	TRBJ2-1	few	CATSPSGGPEQFF	TGTGCCACCAGTCCTAGCGGGGGACCCGAGCAGTTCTTC
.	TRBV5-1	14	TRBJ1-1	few	CASSWVTGNAEAFF	TGCGCCAGCAGCTGGGTAACAGGCAATGCTGAAGCTTTCTTT
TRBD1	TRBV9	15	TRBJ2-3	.	CASSAGQARTDTQYF	TGTGCCAGCAGCGCGGGACAGGCCCGCACAGATACGCAGTATTTT
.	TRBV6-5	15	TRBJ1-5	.	CASSYSTEGNQPQHF	TGTGCCAGCAGTTACTCGACAGAGGGCAATCAGCCCCAGCATTTT
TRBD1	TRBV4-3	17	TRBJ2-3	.	CASSQLTGTGVTDTQYF	TGCGCCAGCAGCCAACTTACCGGGACAGGGGTCACAGATACGCAGTATTTT
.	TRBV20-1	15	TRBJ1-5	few	CSASPLGREDQPQHF	TGCAGTGCTAGCCCTCTTGGGAGGGAAGATCAGCCCCAGCATTTT
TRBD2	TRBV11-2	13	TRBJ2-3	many	CASSWVSSGGPYF	TGTGCCAGCAGCTGGGTCTCTAGCGGGGGTCCGTATTTT
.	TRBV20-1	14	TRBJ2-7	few	CSARDGAEANEQYF	TGCAGTGCTAGAGATGGAGCTGAAGCCAACGAGCAGTACTTC
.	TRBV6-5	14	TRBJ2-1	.	CASSYPTSSDEQFF	TGTGCCAGCAGTTACCCTACTAGTTCCGATGAGCAGTTCTTC
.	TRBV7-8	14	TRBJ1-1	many	CASSPGHRNTEAFF	TGTGCCAGCAGCCCGGGACATCGGAACACTGAAGCTTTCTTT
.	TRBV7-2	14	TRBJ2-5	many	CASSAAGAQETQYF	TGTGCCAGCAGCGCCGCGGGGGCCCAAGAGACCCAGTACTTC
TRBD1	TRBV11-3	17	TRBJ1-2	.	CASSFKGQAAPKANCTF	TGTGCCAGCAGCTTTAAGGGACAGGCTGCTCCCAAGGCTAATTGCACCTTC
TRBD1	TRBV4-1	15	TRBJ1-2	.	CASRQGQGPGYGYTF	TGCGCCAGCAGACAGGGACAGGGGCCTGGCTATGGCTACACATTC
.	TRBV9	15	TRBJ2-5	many	CASSVDGGTQETQYF	TGTGCCAGCAGCGTAGATGGGGGTACCCAAGAGACCCAGTACTTC